The rows below give T cell receptor beta chains drawn from one sample of a study of CXCR3-negative and CXCR3-positive naive CD8 T cells. TCRdb processed the 5' RACE reads again and assigns one entry to each CDR3 protein, with no DNA. The listing records about 89,000 distinct CDR3 sequences. Source material: naive CXCR3+ CD8+ T cells from blood. All receptors come from a human donor in good health. Some clones in this sample may be carry-over from other donors' samples. The CDR3 runs from the conserved cysteine through the conserved F or W.

j_call	v_call	cdr3_length	cdr3_aa
TRBJ2-7	TRBV14	13	CAILDEGTYEQYF
TRBJ2-5	TRBV4-2	17	CASSQPAGTSGEETQYF
TRBJ2-2	TRBV29-1	11	CSAGEAGALFF
TRBJ1-2	TRBV7-9	16	CASSRGQVTANYGYTF
TRBJ2-1	TRBV9	15	CASSIRTGSGNEQFF
TRBJ1-1	TRBV5-5	13	CASSFGLGTEAFF
TRBJ2-3	TRBV28	19	CASSVPGHRMGSSTDTQYF
TRBJ2-1	TRBV19	16	CASSTLPGQGYNEQFF
TRBJ2-7	TRBV28	14	CASSLLAGVYEQYF
TRBJ2-1	TRBV7-9	14	CASSLLGAPSEQFF
TRBJ2-1	TRBV29-1	15	CSVWGAGFSYNEQFF
TRBJ2-7	TRBV5-1	14	CASSPEQNSYEQYF
TRBJ2-1	TRBV19	14	CASNQGPVLEEKFF
TRBJ2-1	TRBV12-3/TRBV12-4	15	CASTPGGVLYNEQFF
TRBJ1-1	TRBV20-1	12	CSARVSVTEAFF
TRBJ2-1	TRBV4-2	18	CASSQSGTGTGVWNEQFF
TRBJ2-1	TRBV20-1	15	CSASPYGRRRNEQFF
TRBJ2-7	TRBV29-1	13	CSVYGQGIDEQYF
TRBJ2-7	TRBV4-3	15	CASSQGGGTTYEQYF
TRBJ2-5	TRBV6-6	14	CASSSGLLRETQYF
TRBJ2-1	TRBV6-2/TRBV6-3	15	CASSYAPLTYNEQFF
TRBJ2-7	TRBV10-2	14	CASSESQPSYEQYF
TRBJ2-7	TRBV19	15	CASTPWAGAPGEQYF
TRBJ2-2	TRBV27	15	CASSYYGGSTGELFF
TRBJ2-2	TRBV20-1	11	CSASPTGELFF
TRBJ2-1	TRBV6-5	14	CASSYTLESNEQFF
TRBJ2-1	TRBV7-2	15	CASRGSSGGANEQFF
TRBJ2-7	TRBV6-6	13	CASLWQGGYEQYF
TRBJ2-1	TRBV19	16	CASTPASWGAYNEQFF